This TCR beta chain was profiled in a study of CD8 T cells in ankylosing spondylitis. This clonotype occurred a few times. Its antigen is as yet unknown. General study findings and limits: A TCR beta motif of roughly eight highly homologous variants seemed to mark ankylosing spondylitis blood.

TCRdb analysed the 5' RACE reads with MiXCR anew, one entry per CDR3 protein. The table shows about 400,000 distinct CDR3 sequences, with 20% to 25% occurring only once. The source is a male donor with ankylosing spondylitis. Sequencing input: blood, either unsorted or a sorted T cell fraction (not recorded which).

The chain's CDR3 is CASSQVGQGKYF. The CDR3 region has the DNA TGTGCCAGCAGCCAAGTGGGACAGGGGAAGTACTTC. The chain has TRBV3-1 and TRBJ2-7, with 10 bases identical to TRBD1. The CDR3 sequence is 12 residues long. Germline CDR1 LGHDT, CDR2 YNNKEL (reference sequence). The junction had 2 bases not matched to a gene; V was cut back by 1 base and J by 11 bases.